The clone carrying this T cell receptor (beta chain) was picked up one time. Its antigen is as yet unknown. Noted treatment: approximately 9-day PBMC culture with coronavirus spike peptide pools or control peptides (ViraFEST assay). Pre-COVID-19 pandemic sampling (2011-2018) yielded the unexposed donor's CD4+ T cells. Expanded clonotypes were found by TCR sequencing after peptide-pool stimulation (ViraFEST). Germline V CDR1 and CDR2: SGHRS, YFSETQ. This CDR3 region has 15 residues. The V end was cut by 0 bases, the J end by 4 bases, with 13 bases between. This entry is derived from a study of vaccination and CD4 T cells after COVID-19. Study results and limitations: SARS-CoV-2-reactive clonotypes rose nonsignificantly, with the median going from about 20 to 38.

CD4+ T cells that had been cultured provided DNA sequenced with the Oncomine TCR Beta short-read assay. TCRdb ran MiXCR on the PCR reads and lists one entry per CDR3 protein. This sample has around 5,900 distinct CDR3 sequences; approximately 30% occur once, and the top ten carry roughly 27%. The receptor was isolated from a human donor in good health. Input material: CD4+ T cells from blood, cultured in vitro. The chain recombines TRBV5-1 with TRBJ1-2; D gene uncertain. The CDR3 protein is CASSLVDPGRYGYTF. In DNA form, the CDR3 reads TGCGCCAGCAGCTTGGTTGACCCTGGCCGCTATGGCTACACCTTC.